The rows below give T cell receptor beta chains drawn from one sample of a study of T cell responses to AZD1222 COVID-19 vaccine. The table came from immunoSEQ multiplex PCR; TCRdb's copy has only in-frame clones and leaves some out. The sample carries about 170,000 clones, about 92% recorded once. Sequencing was performed on peripheral blood, taken on day 0 of AZD1222 vaccination. The receptors shown here come from an adult in good health. CDR3s include the opening cysteine and the closing phenylalanine or tryptophan. Each record gives: clone size, V gene, J gene, D gene, CDR3 protein, CDR3 DNA. A D gene is named only where the DNA matches it firmly. Where a row states a size, it is once, few, many or the class of an expanded clone; other rows omit it.

>.|TRBV5-1|TRBJ2-1|.
CASSLGGSTYNEQFF
TGCGCCAGCAGCTTAGGCGGGTCCACCTACAATGAGCAGTTCTTC
>.|TRBV6-5|TRBJ2-4|TRBD2
CASRSSGKNKNIQYF
TGTGCCAGCAGGTCTAGCGGGAAGAACAAAAACATTCAGTACTTC
>.|TRBV3-1/TRBV3-2|TRBJ1-5|TRBD1
CASSQMTGGQPQHF
TGTGCCAGCAGCCAAATGACAGGGGGTCAGCCCCAGCATTTT
>.|TRBV4-1|TRBJ2-5|TRBD2
CASSQASGLAAQETQYF
TGCGCCAGCAGCCAAGCCTCGGGACTAGCGGCCCAAGAGACCCAGTACTTC
>.|TRBV6-1|TRBJ1-1|.
CASSEQGGYTEAFF
TGTGCCAGCAGTGAACAGGGCGGGTACACTGAAGCTTTCTTT
>once|TRBV4-2|TRBJ2-7|.
CASSQESQVYEQYF
TGTGCCAGCAGCCAAGAATCACAGGTCTACGAGCAGTACTTC
>.|TRBV7-8|TRBJ1-1|.
CASSPLALMNTEAFF
TGTGCCAGCAGCCCCCTTGCGCTGATGAACACTGAAGCTTTCTTT
>.|TRBV18|TRBJ2-7|.
CASSPILSPRGRRDYEQYF
TGTGCCAGCTCACCAATTCTGTCGCCACGGGGGCGAAGGGACTACGAGCAGTACTTC
>.|TRBV7-2|TRBJ1-2|.
CASSNDRYGYTF
TGTGCCAGCAGCAACGACAGGTATGGCTACACCTTC
>.|TRBV5-1|TRBJ2-3|TRBD2
CASSLVYSGVSTDTQYF
TGCGCCAGCAGCTTGGTTTATAGCGGGGTTAGCACAGATACGCAGTATTTT
>.|TRBV18|TRBJ2-1|.
CASSPLPQGPNEQFF
TGTGCCAGCTCACCACTCCCACAGGGCCCCAATGAGCAGTTCTTC
>.|TRBV6-5|TRBJ1-5|.
CASSSPSASGNQPQHF
TGTGCCAGCAGTTCCCCGAGCGCGAGTGGCAATCAGCCCCAGCATTTT
>once|TRBV27|TRBJ1-1|.
CASSLYGVNTEAFF
TGTGCCAGCAGTTTATACGGGGTAAACACTGAAGCTTTCTTT
>few|TRBV3-1/TRBV3-2|TRBJ1-2|TRBD1
CASGIQGDGYTF
TGTGCCAGCGGAATACAGGGGGATGGCTACACCTTC
>.|TRBV6-5|TRBJ1-2|.
CASSYSTAQYGYTF
TGTGCCAGCAGTTACTCAACAGCGCAGTATGGCTACACCTTC
>.|TRBV27|TRBJ1-3|.
CAIQRDGSSGNTIYF
TGTGCCATCCAGAGGGATGGCAGCTCTGGAAACACCATATATTTT
>once|TRBV25-1|TRBJ1-3|.
CASSAPGLSSGNTIYF
TGTGCCAGCAGTGCCCCGGGACTGAGCTCTGGAAACACCATATATTTT
>once|TRBV29-1|TRBJ1-1|.
CSVEGMRMNTEAFF
TGCAGCGTTGAGGGAATGCGGATGAACACTGAAGCTTTCTTT
>.|TRBV2|TRBJ1-2|.
CASSRVNGYTF
TGTGCCAGCAGCCGGGTGAATGGCTACACCTTC
>.|TRBV23-1|TRBJ1-1|.
CASSPKDGWYTEAFF
TGCGCCAGCAGTCCAAAGGACGGGTGGTACACTGAAGCTTTCTTT
>.|TRBV5-8|TRBJ2-1|.
CASTYTPHLYNEQFF
TGTGCCAGCACCTACACCCCCCACCTCTACAATGAGCAGTTCTTC
>.|TRBV5-1|TRBJ1-1|.
CASSLSGSYGTEAFF
TGCGCCAGCAGCTTGAGCGGATCCTACGGTACTGAAGCTTTCTTT
>.|TRBV6-5|TRBJ2-7|.
CASSYNEFPYEQYF
TGTGCCAGCAGTTACAACGAGTTCCCCTACGAGCAGTACTTC
>.|TRBV9|TRBJ1-1|.
CASSVQEDTEAFF
TGTGCCAGCAGCGTACAGGAGGACACTGAAGCTTTCTTT
>.|TRBV30|TRBJ1-1|.
CAWNFNGEAFF
TGTGCCTGGAATTTTAACGGTGAAGCTTTCTTT
>.|TRBV7-2|TRBJ2-7|.
CASSLSGPTYEQYF
TGTGCCAGCAGCTTATCGGGACCCACCTACGAGCAGTACTTC
>.|TRBV5-6|TRBJ2-7|.
CASSLDRRGYEQYF
TGTGCCAGCAGCTTGGATCGTCGGGGGTACGAGCAGTACTTC
>few|TRBV29-1|TRBJ2-2|.
CSVIEGAGPPTGELFF
TGCAGCGTTATCGAAGGGGCGGGGCCCCCAACCGGGGAGCTGTTTTTT
>.|TRBV4-1|TRBJ2-5|.
CASSQGVAGPGETQYF
TGCGCCAGCAGCCAAGGGGTTGCGGGCCCCGGGGAGACCCAGTACTTC
>.|TRBV7-2|TRBJ1-2|.
CASSIPQGNANYGYTF
TGTGCCAGCAGCATCCCCCAGGGTAACGCTAACTATGGCTACACCTTC
>.|TRBV18|TRBJ1-5|TRBD1
CASSLGTGFNQPQHF
TGTGCCAGCTCTCTCGGGACAGGTTTCAATCAGCCCCAGCATTTT
>.|TRBV27|TRBJ1-5|TRBD1
CASSLDREGQPQHF
TGTGCCAGCAGTCTCGACAGGGAAGGTCAGCCCCAGCATTTT
>.|TRBV5-5|TRBJ1-3|.
CASNSIQGGGNTIYF
TGTGCCAGCAACAGTATACAGGGAGGTGGAAACACCATATATTTT